This record looks at one T cell receptor beta chain sequence and its context. Its cognate antigen is unknown. Other DNA variants within this sample encode the same CDR3. The table came from immunoSEQ multiplex PCR; TCRdb's copy has only in-frame clones and leaves some out. The sample has approximately 1.1 million clones; around 78% are singletons. Germline CDR1 SGHRS, CDR2 YFSETQ. This CDR3 has 15 amino acids. Unmatched junction bases numbered 6, after V lost 4 bases and J lost 2 bases. The split of CD4+ cells yielded CD45RA+ naive and CD45RA-negative memory subsets. This sample was included in a study of shared clonotypes between healthy human individuals. The wider study: A couple of women and three men aged 18 to 49 served as donors. Per donor, three plates held CD4 naive cells, three held CD4 memory, two held CD8 naive and one held CD8 memory. The study, taken as a whole, reports: In a handful of donors, about 5% of naive CD4 clonotypes appeared in common.

The chain employs TRBV5-1 and TRBJ2-7, with TRBD2 identical over 10 bases. The TCR comes from a man between 18 and 29 years old in good health. Some clones in this sample may be carry-over from other donors' samples. The sample comprised memory CD4+ T cells from PBMCs. Specified subset: CD45RA-negative fraction. The CDR3: CASSVVAGGPYEQYF. The DNA for the CDR3 is TGCGCCAGCAGCGTCGTAGCGGGAGGCCCCTACGAGCAGTACTTC.